This T cell receptor beta chain was identified in a study of cytomegalovirus exposure and HLA in healthy donors. Germline-derived CDR1 and CDR2 are LGHNA and YSLEER. This CDR3 comprises 14 residues. V was shortened by 5 bases and J by 1 base, with 12 bases between the two germline ends. Both 60 Vbeta primers and 13 Jbeta primers went into the PCR. Here immunoSEQ multiplex PCR was the method, and the copy in TCRdb shows in-frame clones only, minus some. The sample has some 99,000 clones, nearly 70% seen once; the top ten hold 4.5% to 5.5%. The receptor comes from a woman between 70 and 85 years old in good health and CMV-seropositive. The chain recombines TRBV4-3 with TRBJ2-7; D may be TRBD2 (5 bases). Sequencing was carried out using PBMCs. CDR3 residues: CASSSEGRSYEQYF. In DNA form, the CDR3 reads TGCGCCAGCAGCTCTGAGGGTCGGTCCTACGAGCAGTACTTC.